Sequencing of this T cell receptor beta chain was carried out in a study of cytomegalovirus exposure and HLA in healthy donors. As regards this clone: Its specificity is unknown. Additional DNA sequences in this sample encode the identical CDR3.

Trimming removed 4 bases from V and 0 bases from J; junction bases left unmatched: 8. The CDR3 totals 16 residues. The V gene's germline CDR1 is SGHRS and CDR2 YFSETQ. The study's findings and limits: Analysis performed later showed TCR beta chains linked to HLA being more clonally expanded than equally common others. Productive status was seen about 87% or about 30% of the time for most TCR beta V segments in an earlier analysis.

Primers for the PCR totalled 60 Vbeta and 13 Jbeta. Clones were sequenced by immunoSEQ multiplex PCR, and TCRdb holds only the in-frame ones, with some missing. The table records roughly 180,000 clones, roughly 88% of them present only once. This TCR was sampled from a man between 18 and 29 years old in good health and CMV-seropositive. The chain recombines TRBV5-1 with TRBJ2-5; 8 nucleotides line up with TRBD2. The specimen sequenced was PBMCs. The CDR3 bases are TGCGCCAGCAGCGGGGGTACGGGGGGGTACCAAGAGACCCAGTACTTC. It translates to CASSGGTGGYQETQYF.